This T cell receptor beta chain was recorded in a study of patients and donors after allogeneic stem cell transplantation (dated by TCRdb to the early 2020s). About this clonotype itself: Its antigen has not been determined. The record has no base qualities; no much larger clone is one base away.

The library relied on RT-PCR. Sequencing was carried out with a NextSeq 550. Clones were called with MiXCR by TCRdb after fastp trimmed the public reads at Q25, and only in-frame beta chains were retained. Each entry is one CDR3 protein sequence, shown with its most common DNA and genes. Present in this sample are hundreds of thousands of distinct CDR3 sequences, more than 15% of which were seen just once. The ten largest clones represent less than 8% of the sample. The CDR3 runs 16 residues from the cysteine to the phenylalanine. Kept here is only the CDR3 DNA, which spans 48 bases and is read in frame from base 1. CDR1 and CDR2, per the germline V gene, are MRHNA and SNTAGT. The junction shows trimming of 7 bases on V and 0 bases on J, plus 16 bases between the germline ends.

Sequences were obtained from blood, either unsorted or a sorted T cell fraction (not recorded which). The TCR sequence derives from a human donor who was either an allogeneic HSCT recipient or a stem cell or donor lymphocyte infusion donor (not recorded which). It is not recorded whose cells these are; they may come from a transplant donor. The chain is encoded by TRBV6-4 joined to TRBJ2-1; the D gene assignment is ambiguous. The CDR3: CASKTRPLNSYNEQFF. The sequenced DNA is TGTGCCAGCAAAACCCGGCCCCTAAACTCCTACAATGAGCAGTTCTTC.